Below, 9 T cell receptor beta chains from the same sample are listed, as sequenced in a study of cytomegalovirus exposure and HLA in healthy donors. Primers: 60 Vbeta forward and 13 Jbeta reverse. Method: immunoSEQ multiplex PCR; TCRdb's copy keeps in-frame clones and lacks some. This sample has 110,000 or so clones, with about 80% found just once. Sequenced: PBMCs. These receptors all stem from a woman aged 25 to 45 in good health and CMV-seropositive.

The chain couples TRBV19 to TRBJ2-1; D possibly corresponds to TRBD2 (6 bases). V was cut by 2 bases and J by 4 bases, with 12 bases left in between. The CDR3 contains 15 residues. Germline V gene data show CDR1 as LNHDA and CDR2 as SQIVND (reference sequence). The CDR3 DNA follows: TGTGCCAGTAGTATACCGCTAGCGCAATACAATGAGCAGTTCTTC. Translated: CASSIPLAQYNEQFF.

Details on this clone: Compared with germline, one end of the junction differs, possibly owing to a read error. This specimen includes other DNA sequences encoding the same CDR3. V usage is TRBV6-6 and J usage is TRBJ1-4; 10 nucleotides agree with TRBD1. The CDR3 has 16 residues. Germline CDR1 is MNHNY and CDR2 is SVGAGI (reference sequence). This CDR3 reads CASSYETGGLEEKLFF. In nucleotides, the CDR3 is TGTGCCAGCAGTTACGAGACAGGGGGCCTTGAGGAAAAGCTGTTTTTT.

V usage is TRBV6-1 and J usage is TRBJ1-2; D not resolved. Trimming took 1 base from V and 8 from J, leaving 11 bases between them. Germline CDR1 is MNHNS and CDR2 is SASEGT. CDR3 size: 13 residues. CDR3 DNA: TGTGCCAGCAGTGAAGAGGGAGCCAAGGGCTACACCTTC. This gives the protein CASSEEGAKGYTF.

The V gene is TRBV6-6, the J gene TRBJ2-1; 10 bases are shared with TRBD2. Germline CDR1 is MNHNY and CDR2 is SVGAGI (reference sequence). The V and J ends lost 2 bases and 3 bases, in that order; junction bases with no gene match: 4. The CDR3 length is 16 residues. CDR3 nucleotide sequence: TGTGCCAGCAGTTACCTTCTAGCGGGGGACTACAATGAGCAGTTCTTC. Protein sequence: CASSYLLAGDYNEQFF.

V and J are TRBV6-5 and TRBJ1-3, with D tentatively TRBD1 (6 bases). Per the germline V gene, CDR1 is MNHEY and CDR2 is SVGAGI. V lost 0 bases to trimming and J lost 2 bases, with 8 bases between them. This CDR3 has 15 residues. The CDR3 sequence is CASSYSTGPGNTIYF. DNA for the CDR3: TGTGCCAGCAGTTACTCGACAGGCCCTGGAAACACCATATATTTT.

The chain couples TRBV7-2 to TRBJ1-5; tentative D call: TRBD1 (6 bases). Trimming cost V 5 bases and J 7 bases, with 12 bases left between them. This CDR3 has 13 residues. Germline V gene lookup returns CDR1 SGHTA and CDR2 FQGNSA. The CDR3 nucleotides are TGTGCCAGCAGCCAGGACAGTTGGCAGCCCCAGCATTTT. Its protein product is CASSQDSWQPQHF.

This clone was seen a handful of times. The chain recombines TRBV30 with TRBJ2-3; no clear D. The V and J ends lost 5 bases and 6 bases respectively, with 6 bases between them. Germline-derived CDR1 and CDR2 are GTSNPN and SVGIG (reference sequence). This CDR3 is 10 amino acids long. In DNA, the CDR3 is TGTGCCTGGGAGATGGATACGCAGTATTTT. It codes for CAWEMDTQYF.

A single count supports this clone. The V and J genes are TRBV2 and TRBJ2-7, with TRBD2 matching over 9 bases. Germline V gene lookup returns CDR1 SNHLY and CDR2 FYNNEI. This CDR3 is built from 15 residues. V shed 2 bases, J shed 1 base, and the junction held 3 bases outside the gene matches. This CDR3 reads CASSEFSGSSYEQYF. CDR3 in DNA: TGTGCCAGCAGTGAATTTAGCGGGAGTTCCTACGAGCAGTACTTC.

This chain links TRBV19 with TRBJ1-4; D perhaps matches TRBD1 (6 bases). Trimming shortened V by 3 bases and J by 5 bases, and 16 bases separated the two germline ends. The CDR3 consists of 16 residues. Germline lookup yields CDR1 LNHDA and CDR2 SQIVND (reference sequence). CDR3 loop: CASSMNRGTRNEKLFF. The DNA of the CDR3 is TGTGCCAGTAGTATGAATAGGGGGACAAGAAATGAAAAACTGTTTTTT.